This T cell receptor beta chain was recovered during a study of beta chain features in type 1 diabetes. Study-wide background: Cells sorted and examined across all samples totaled more than 90,000,000.

What was sequenced were expressed TCRB transcripts, since all of the isolated RNA had been reverse transcribed. Profiled with immunoSEQ multiplex PCR; TCRdb holds only in-frame clones, not every one. This sample yields hundreds of thousands of clones, of which roughly 13% are seen a single time; roughly 0.022% belongs to the top ten. Central memory, naive, regulatory and stem cell-like memory CD4+ cells were sorted by CD45RO/CCR7/CD25/CD127/CD95/CD27. Germline V CDR1 and CDR2: SGHVS, FNYEAQ. The CDR3 sequence is 15 residues long. About this clone itself: Its antigen is not identified. One end of the junction fails to match germline, which may point to a read error.

Study results and caveats: TCRB CDR3s were moderately but significantly shorter in Type 1 diabetes patients in all four CD4+ subsets. A greater similarity of naive, central memory and Treg TCRB repertoires was seen among patients than among healthy donors.

The sequence came from a man younger than 35 with type 1 diabetes. J is TRBJ2-7 and V is TRBV7-6; D is undetermined. The material sequenced was naive CD4+ T cells from blood. CDR3 in amino acids: CASSSSTRLGAEQYF. For the CDR3, the DNA is TGTGCTAGCAGCTCCTCGACCCGCCTCGGCGCCGAGCAGTACTTC.